The T cell receptor (beta chain) described here comes from a study of shared clonotypes between healthy human individuals. Note on this clone: Its antigen remains unknown.

V gave up 2 bases and J gave up 9 bases, with 8 bases separating them. In germline, CDR1 is MGHRA, CDR2 YSYEKL. There are 12 residues in the CDR3. Study results and caveats: Shared across several donors were about 4.6% of the naive CD4 clonotypes.

Cells designated naive CD8 were CD45RO-negative and were positively selected for CCR7, with terminally differentiated effector memory CD45RA+ cells excluded. Data came from immunoSEQ multiplex PCR; TCRdb stores just in-frame clones and leaves some out. The repertoire holds around 600,000 clones, roughly 98% seen once, with 0.3% in the top ten. The chain carries TRBV4-1 and TRBJ2-1; D gene ambiguous. The material sequenced was naive CD8+ T cells sorted from blood. This sequence originates from a man in his thirties or forties in good health. CDR3 sequence: CASSQPEREQFF. CDR3 nucleotide sequence: TGCGCCAGCAGCCAACCCGAGCGTGAGCAGTTCTTC.